This T cell receptor beta chain was retrieved from a study of T cells in Graves' hyperthyroidism and ophthalmopathy. V lost 5 bases, J lost 7 bases, and 17 bases lay in between. Germline values: CDR1 SEHNR, CDR2 FQNEAQ (reference sequence). The CDR3 is 14 amino acids. RNA transcripts yielded amplified TCR beta CDR3 regions. HTBI primers drove first-round RT-PCR of the TCR CDR3. Via MiXCR, TCRdb re-called the multiplex PCR reads, giving one row per CDR3 protein. The sample includes approximately 640,000 distinct CDR3 sequences, 17% seen only once; the top ten take 15%. J is TRBJ1-1 and V is TRBV7-9; no clear D gene. The sample taken for sequencing was blood. The source of this sequence is a man in his fifties or sixties with Graves' hyperthyroidism. The CDR3 DNA sequence: TGTGCCAGCAGCCTCCAACAGAGCGGTGATGAAGCTTTCTTT. Translated, it gives CASSLQQSGDEAFF. The entire variable domain, with the rest obtained from reference TRBV7-9 and TRBJ1-1, is as follows: DTGVSQNPRHKITKRGQNVTFRCDPISEHNRLYWYRQTLGQGPEFLTYFQNEAQLEKSRLLSDRFSAERPKGSFSTLEIQRTEQGDSAMYLCASSLQQSGDEAFFGQGTRLTVV.